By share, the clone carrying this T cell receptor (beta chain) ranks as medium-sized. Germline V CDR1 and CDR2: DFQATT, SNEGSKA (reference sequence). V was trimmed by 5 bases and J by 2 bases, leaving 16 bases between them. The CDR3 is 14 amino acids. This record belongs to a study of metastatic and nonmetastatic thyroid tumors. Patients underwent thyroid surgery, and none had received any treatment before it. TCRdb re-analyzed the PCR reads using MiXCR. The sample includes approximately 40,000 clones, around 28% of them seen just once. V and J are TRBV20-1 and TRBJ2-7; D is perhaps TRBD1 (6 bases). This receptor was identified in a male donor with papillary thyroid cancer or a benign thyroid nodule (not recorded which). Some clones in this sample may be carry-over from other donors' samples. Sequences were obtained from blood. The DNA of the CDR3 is TGCAGTGCTGGACTGGGACATTCGACCTACGAGCAGTACTTC. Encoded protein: CSAGLGHSTYEQYF.